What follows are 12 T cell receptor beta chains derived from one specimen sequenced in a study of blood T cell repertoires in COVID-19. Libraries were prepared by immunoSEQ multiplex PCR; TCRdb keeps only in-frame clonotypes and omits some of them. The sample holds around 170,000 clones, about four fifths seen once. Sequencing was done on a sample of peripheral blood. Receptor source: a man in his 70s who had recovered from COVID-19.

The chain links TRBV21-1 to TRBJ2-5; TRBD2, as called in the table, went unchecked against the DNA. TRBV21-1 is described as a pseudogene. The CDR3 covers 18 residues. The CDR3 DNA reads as TGTGCCAGCAGCAAAGCGCTAGCGGGAGGGCCGAATCAAGAGACCCAGTACTTC. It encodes CASSKALAGGPNQETQYF.

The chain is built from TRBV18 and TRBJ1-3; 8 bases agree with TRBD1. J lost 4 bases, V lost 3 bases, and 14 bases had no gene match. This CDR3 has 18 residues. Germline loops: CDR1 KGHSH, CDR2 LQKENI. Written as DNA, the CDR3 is TGTGCCAGCTCACCCAATTCCGCGACAGGGGCAGCAGGAAACACCATATATTTT. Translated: CASSPNSATGAAGNTIYF.

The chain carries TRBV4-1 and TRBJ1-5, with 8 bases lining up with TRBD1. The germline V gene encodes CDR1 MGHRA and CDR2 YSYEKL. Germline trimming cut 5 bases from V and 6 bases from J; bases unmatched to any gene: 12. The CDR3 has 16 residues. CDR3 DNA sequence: TGCGCCAGCAGCTGGGTACCGGGACAGGCGAGTCAGCCCCAGCATTTT. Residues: CASSWVPGQASQPQHF.

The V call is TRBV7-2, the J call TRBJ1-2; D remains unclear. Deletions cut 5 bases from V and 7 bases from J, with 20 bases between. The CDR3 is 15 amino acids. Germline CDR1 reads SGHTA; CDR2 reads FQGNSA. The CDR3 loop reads CASSTPRPRAGGYTF. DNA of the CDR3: TGTGCCAGCAGCACTCCCAGGCCGCGGGCCGGTGGCTACACCTTC.

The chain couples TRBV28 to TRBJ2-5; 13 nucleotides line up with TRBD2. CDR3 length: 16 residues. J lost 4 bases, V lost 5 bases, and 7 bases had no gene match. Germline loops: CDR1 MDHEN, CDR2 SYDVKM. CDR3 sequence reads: CASSPGGLAGLETQYF. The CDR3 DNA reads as TGTGCCAGCAGTCCGGGGGGACTAGCGGGATTAGAGACCCAGTACTTC.

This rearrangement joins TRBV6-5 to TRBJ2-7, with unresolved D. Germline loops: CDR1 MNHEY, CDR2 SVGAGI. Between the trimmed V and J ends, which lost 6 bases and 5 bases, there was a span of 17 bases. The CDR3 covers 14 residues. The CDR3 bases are TGTGCCAGCAGCGTTAGTTGGGCTTTGAACGAGCAGTACTTC. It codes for CASSVSWALNEQYF.

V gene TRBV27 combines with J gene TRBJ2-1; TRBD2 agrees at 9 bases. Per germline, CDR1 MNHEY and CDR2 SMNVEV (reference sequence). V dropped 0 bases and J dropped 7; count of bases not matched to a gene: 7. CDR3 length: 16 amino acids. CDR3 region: CASSLSGGRALNEQFF. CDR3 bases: TGTGCCAGCAGTTTATCGGGCGGGAGGGCCTTGAATGAGCAGTTCTTC.

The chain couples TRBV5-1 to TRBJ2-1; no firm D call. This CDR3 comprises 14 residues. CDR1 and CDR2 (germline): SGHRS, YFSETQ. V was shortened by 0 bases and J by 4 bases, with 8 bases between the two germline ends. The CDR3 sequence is CASSLETFYNEQFF. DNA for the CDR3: TGCGCCAGCAGCTTGGAGACTTTTTACAATGAGCAGTTCTTC. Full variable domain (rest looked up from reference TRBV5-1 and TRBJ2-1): KAGVTQTPRYLIKTRGQQVTLSCSPISGHRSVSWYQQTPGQGLQFLFEYFSETQRNKGNFPGRFSGRQFSNSRSEMNVSTLELGDSALYLCASSLETFYNEQFFGPGTRLTVL.

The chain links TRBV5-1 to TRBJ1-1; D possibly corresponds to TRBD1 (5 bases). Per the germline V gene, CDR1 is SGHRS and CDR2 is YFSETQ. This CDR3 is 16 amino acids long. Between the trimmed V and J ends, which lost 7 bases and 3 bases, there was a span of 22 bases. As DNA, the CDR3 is TGCGCCAGCCGGTTTTCCGGGGGAGGCGGGTACACTGAAGCTTTCTTT. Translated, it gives CASRFSGGGGYTEAFF.

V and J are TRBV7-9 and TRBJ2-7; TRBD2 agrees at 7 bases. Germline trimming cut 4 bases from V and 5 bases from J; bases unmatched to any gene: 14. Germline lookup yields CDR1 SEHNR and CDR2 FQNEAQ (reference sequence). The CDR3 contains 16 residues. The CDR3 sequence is CASSSTSAEGSDEQYF. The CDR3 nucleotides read TGTGCCAGCAGCTCCACTAGCGCTGAGGGCAGCGACGAGCAGTACTTC.

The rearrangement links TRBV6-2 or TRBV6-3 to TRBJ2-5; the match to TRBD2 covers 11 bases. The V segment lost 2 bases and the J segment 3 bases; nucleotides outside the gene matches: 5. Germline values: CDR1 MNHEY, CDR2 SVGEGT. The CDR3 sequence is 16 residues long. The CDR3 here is CASSYPMGLAEETQYF. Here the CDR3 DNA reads TGTGCCAGCAGTTACCCGATGGGACTAGCGGAAGAGACCCAGTACTTC.

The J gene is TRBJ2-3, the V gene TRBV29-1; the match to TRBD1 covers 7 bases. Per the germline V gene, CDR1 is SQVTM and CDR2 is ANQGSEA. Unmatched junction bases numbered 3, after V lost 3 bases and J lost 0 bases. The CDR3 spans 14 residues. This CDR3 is CSVDGTASTDTQYF. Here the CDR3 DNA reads TGCAGCGTTGATGGGACAGCTAGCACAGATACGCAGTATTTT.